This TCR beta chain originates from a study of cytomegalovirus exposure and HLA in healthy donors. Trimming removed 0 bases from V and 4 bases from J, with 10 bases in between. The CDR3 runs to 16 residues. Per the germline V gene, CDR1 is SGHVS and CDR2 is FNYEAQ. The PCR made use of 60 Vbeta and 13 Jbeta primers. Sequenced by immunoSEQ multiplex PCR; TCRdb stores in-frame clones only, minus some. This table has 120,000 or so clones, approximately 86% appearing once. The source is a man aged 35 to 55 in good health and CMV-seronegative. Sequencing used PBMCs. The chain combines TRBV7-6 with TRBJ1-6, with D perhaps matching TRBD1 (5 bases). CDR3: CASSLARDSYNSPLHF. The CDR3, as DNA: TGTGCCAGCAGCTTAGCCCGGGACTCTTATAATTCACCCCTCCACTTT.